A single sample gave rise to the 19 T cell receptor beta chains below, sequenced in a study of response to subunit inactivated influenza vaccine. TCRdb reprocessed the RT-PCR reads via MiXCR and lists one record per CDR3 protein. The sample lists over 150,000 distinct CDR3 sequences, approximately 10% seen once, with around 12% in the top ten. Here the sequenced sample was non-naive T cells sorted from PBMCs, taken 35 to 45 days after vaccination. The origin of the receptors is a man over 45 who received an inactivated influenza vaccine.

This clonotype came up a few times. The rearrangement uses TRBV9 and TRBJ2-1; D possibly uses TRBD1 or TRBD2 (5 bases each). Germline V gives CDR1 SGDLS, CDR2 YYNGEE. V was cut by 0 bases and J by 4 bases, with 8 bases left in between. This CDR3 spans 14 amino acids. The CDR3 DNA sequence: TGTGCCAGCAGCGTAGCGGGGACGTACAATGAGCAGTTCTTC. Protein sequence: CASSVAGTYNEQFF. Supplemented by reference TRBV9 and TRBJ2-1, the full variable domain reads DSGVTQTPKHLITATGQRVTLRCSPRSGDLSVYWYQQSLDQGLQFLIQYYNGEERAKGNILERFSAQQFPDLHSELNLSSLELGDSALYFCASSVAGTYNEQFFGPGTRLTVL.

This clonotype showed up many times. The CDR3 sequence: CASSPPWTDTQYF. The CDR3 nucleotides are TGCGCCAGCAGCCCTCCCTGGACAGATACGCAGTATTTT. J is TRBJ2-3 and V is TRBV5-1; D remains unclear. Germline assignment: CDR1 SGHRS and CDR2 YFSETQ. The CDR3 runs to 13 residues. V shed 4 bases and J shed 3 bases, with 9 bases lying between them.

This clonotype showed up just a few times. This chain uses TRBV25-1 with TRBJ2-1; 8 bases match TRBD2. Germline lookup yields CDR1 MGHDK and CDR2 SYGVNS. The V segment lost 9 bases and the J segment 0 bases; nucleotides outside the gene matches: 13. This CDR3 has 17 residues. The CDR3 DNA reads TGTGCCAGAGTTCCCACTGAGCGGGAGAGCTCCTACAATGAGCAGTTCTTC. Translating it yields CARVPTERESSYNEQFF. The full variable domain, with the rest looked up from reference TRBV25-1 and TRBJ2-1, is EADIYQTPRYLVIGTGKKITLECSQTMGHDKMYWYQQDPGMELHLIHYSYGVNSTEKGDLSSESTVSRIRTEHFPLTLESARPSHTSQYLCARVPTERESSYNEQFFGPGTRLTVL.

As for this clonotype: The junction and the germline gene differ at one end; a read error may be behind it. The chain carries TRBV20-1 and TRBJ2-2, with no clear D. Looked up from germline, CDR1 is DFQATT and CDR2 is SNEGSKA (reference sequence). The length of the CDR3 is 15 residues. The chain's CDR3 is CSAMGGTLNIGELFF. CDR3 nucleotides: TGCAGTGCTATGGGCGGAACGTTAAACATCGGGGAGCTGTTTTTT.

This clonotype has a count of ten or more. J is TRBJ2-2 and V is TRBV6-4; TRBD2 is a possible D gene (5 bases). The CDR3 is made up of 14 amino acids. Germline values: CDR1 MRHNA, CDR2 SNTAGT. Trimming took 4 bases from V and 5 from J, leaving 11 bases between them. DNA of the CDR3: TGTGCCAGCAGTGCTTCCCCGGGGACCGGGGAGCTGTTTTTT. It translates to CASSASPGTGELFF.

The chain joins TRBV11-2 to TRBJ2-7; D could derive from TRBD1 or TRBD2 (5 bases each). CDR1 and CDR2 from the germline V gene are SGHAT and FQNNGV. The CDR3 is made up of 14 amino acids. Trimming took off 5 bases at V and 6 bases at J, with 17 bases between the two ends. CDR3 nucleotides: TGTGCCAGCAGCGCCGGGACCCTGAGGAGCGAGCAGTACTTC. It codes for CASSAGTLRSEQYF.

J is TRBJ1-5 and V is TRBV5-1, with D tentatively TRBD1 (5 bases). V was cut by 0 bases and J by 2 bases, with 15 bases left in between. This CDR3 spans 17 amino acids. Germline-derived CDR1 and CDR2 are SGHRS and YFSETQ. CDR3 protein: CASSLDVGVAGNQPQHF. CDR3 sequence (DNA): TGCGCCAGCAGCTTGGACGTAGGGGTGGCCGGCAATCAGCCCCAGCATTTT.

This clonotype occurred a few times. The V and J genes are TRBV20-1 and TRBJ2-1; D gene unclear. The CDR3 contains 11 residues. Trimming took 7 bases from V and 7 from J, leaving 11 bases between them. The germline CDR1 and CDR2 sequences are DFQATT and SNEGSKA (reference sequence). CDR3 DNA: TGCAGTGGATTCGGTAGTAATGAGCAGTTCTTC. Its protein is CSGFGSNEQFF.

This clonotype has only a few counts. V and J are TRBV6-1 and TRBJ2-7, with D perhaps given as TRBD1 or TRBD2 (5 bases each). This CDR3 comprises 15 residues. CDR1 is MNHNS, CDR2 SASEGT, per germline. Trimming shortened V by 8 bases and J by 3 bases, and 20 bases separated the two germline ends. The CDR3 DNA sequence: TGTGCCAGCTCTACCGGGACGAGGGGTGTCTACGAGCAGTACTTC. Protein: CASSTGTRGVYEQYF.

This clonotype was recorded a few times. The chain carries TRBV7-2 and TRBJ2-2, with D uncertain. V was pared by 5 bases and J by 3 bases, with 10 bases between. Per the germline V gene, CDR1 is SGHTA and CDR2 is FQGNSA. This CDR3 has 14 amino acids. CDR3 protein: CASSVQIYTGELFF. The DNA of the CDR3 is TGTGCCAGCAGCGTCCAGATCTACACCGGGGAGCTGTTTTTT.

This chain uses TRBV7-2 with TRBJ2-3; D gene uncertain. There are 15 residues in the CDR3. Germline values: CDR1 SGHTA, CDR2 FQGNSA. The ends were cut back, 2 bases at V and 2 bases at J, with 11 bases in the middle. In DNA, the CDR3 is TGTGCCAGCAGCTTAAGGGCAGCCCCCACAGATACGCAGTATTTT. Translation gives CASSLRAAPTDTQYF.

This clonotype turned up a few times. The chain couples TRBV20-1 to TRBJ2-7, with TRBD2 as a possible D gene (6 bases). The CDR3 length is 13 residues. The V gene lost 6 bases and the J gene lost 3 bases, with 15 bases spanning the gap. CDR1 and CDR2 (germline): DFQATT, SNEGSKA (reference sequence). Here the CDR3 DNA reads TGCAGTGCCGGGGCCCTAGCGATCTACGAGCAGTACTTC. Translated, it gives CSAGALAIYEQYF.

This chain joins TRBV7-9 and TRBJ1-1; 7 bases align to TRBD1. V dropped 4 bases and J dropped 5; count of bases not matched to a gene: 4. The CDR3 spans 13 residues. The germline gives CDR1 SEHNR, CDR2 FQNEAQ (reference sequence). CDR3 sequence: CASSSGGNTEAFF. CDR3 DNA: TGTGCCAGCAGCTCAGGGGGGAATACTGAAGCTTTCTTT. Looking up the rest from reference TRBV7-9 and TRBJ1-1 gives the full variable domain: DTGVSQNPRHKITKRGQNVTFRCDPISEHNRLYWYRQTLGQGPEFLTYFQNEAQLEKSRLLSDRFSAERPKGSFSTLEIQRTEQGDSAMYLCASSSGGNTEAFFGQGTRLTVV.

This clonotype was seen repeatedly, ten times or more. The CDR3, as DNA: TGTGCCAGCAGTTTATCCCAGCGCGAGCAGTACTTC. Translation gives CASSLSQREQYF. This chain joins TRBV28 and TRBJ2-7; D uncertain. The CDR3 is 12 amino acids. Trimming removed 1 base from V and 6 bases from J, with 7 bases in between. Looked up from germline, CDR1 is MDHEN and CDR2 is SYDVKM. Supplemented by reference TRBV28 and TRBJ2-7, the full variable domain reads DVKVTQSSRYLVKRTGEKVFLECVQDMDHENMFWYRQDPGLGLRLIYFSYDVKMKEKGDIPEGYSVSREKKERFSLILESASTNQTSMYLCASSLSQREQYFGPGTRLTVT.

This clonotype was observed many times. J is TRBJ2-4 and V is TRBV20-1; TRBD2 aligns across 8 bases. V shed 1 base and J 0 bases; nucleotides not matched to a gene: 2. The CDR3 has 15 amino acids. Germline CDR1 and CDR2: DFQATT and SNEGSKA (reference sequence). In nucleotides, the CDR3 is TGCAGTGCTAGAGGCCTAGCGGGAGCCAAAAACATTCAGTACTTC. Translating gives CSARGLAGAKNIQYF.

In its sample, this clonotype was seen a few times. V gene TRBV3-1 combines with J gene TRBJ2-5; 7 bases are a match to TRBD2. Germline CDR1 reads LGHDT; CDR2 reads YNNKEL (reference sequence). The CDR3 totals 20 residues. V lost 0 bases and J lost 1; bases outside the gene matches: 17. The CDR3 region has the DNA TGTGCCAGCAGCCAAGATTGGTCTAGCGGTCGAATTGGGGCCCAAGAGACCCAGTACTTC. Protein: CASSQDWSSGRIGAQETQYF.

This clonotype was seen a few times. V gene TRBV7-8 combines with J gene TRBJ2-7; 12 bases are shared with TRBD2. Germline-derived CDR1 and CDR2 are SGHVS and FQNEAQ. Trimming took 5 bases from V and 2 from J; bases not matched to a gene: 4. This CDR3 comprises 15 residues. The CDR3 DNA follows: TGTGCCAGCAGCCCCTGGACTAGCGGGACCTACGAGCAGTACTTC. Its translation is CASSPWTSGTYEQYF.

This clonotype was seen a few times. The CDR3: CASSVDLGGFLAGALTDTQYF. As DNA, the CDR3 is TGTGCCAGCAGCGTAGATTTAGGGGGCTTTCTCGCGGGGGCCCTCACAGATACGCAGTATTTT. The chain combines TRBV9 with TRBJ2-3, with D perhaps TRBD1 or TRBD2 (7 bases each). This CDR3 is 21 amino acids long. Germline V gene data show CDR1 as SGDLS and CDR2 as YYNGEE. The germline V and J ends were trimmed by 0 bases and 2 bases, with 28 bases remaining between them.

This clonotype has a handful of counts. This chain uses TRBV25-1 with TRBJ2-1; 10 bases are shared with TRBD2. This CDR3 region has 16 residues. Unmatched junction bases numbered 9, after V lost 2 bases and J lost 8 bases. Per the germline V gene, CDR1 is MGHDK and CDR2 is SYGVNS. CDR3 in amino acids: CASSEGYLAGVDEQFF. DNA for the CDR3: TGTGCCAGCAGTGAAGGGTATCTAGCGGGAGTGGATGAGCAGTTCTTC.